Each of the 9 T cell receptor beta chains below was sequenced from the same sample in a study of blood T cell repertoires in COVID-19. TCRdb's table, derived via immunoSEQ multiplex PCR, lists solely in-frame clones and lacks some. The sample carries roughly 390,000 clones, around 85% recorded once. The sample was peripheral blood. The receptors were sampled from a woman in her late teens or twenties with acute or convalescent COVID-19.

CDR3: CASSLGTVGQPQHF. The CDR3 region has the DNA TGTGCCAGCAGTTTAGGGACAGTCGGTCAGCCCCAGCATTTT. V is TRBV6-5 and J is TRBJ1-5, with 7 bases fitting TRBD1. CDR1 MNHEY and CDR2 SVGAGI come from the germline V gene. V gave up 4 bases and J gave up 6 bases; unmatched junction bases: 6. This CDR3 is built from 14 residues.

The chain recombines TRBV9 with TRBJ1-2, with D tentatively TRBD1 (5 bases). This CDR3 comprises 16 residues. The V end was cut by 0 bases, the J end by 0 bases, with 12 bases between. Germline CDR1 reads SGDLS; CDR2 reads YYNGEE. CDR3 sequence: CASSVGGRVSNYGYTF. CDR3 coding DNA: TGTGCCAGCAGCGTAGGGGGCAGGGTATCTAACTATGGCTACACCTTC.

This clone was seen only once. The rearrangement uses TRBV10-3 and TRBJ1-1; D might be TRBD1 (6 bases). Germline V gives CDR1 ENHRY, CDR2 SYGVKD. Trimming removed 7 bases from V and 8 bases from J, with 14 bases in between. The CDR3 has 12 amino acids. The CDR3 DNA reads as TGTGCCATCACCGGGACCGGGACAGAAGCTTTCTTT. Amino acids: CAITGTGTEAFF.

This chain links TRBV2 with TRBJ2-5, with D possibly TRBD2 on 5 matching bases. Germline V CDR1 and CDR2: SNHLY, FYNNEI. V lost 8 bases to trimming and J lost 3 bases, with 10 bases between them. The CDR3 length is 12 residues. Here the CDR3 reads CASLTREETQYF. In nucleotides, the CDR3 is TGTGCCAGCCTAACGAGGGAAGAGACCCAGTACTTC.

This chain uses TRBV28 with TRBJ2-5; possible D gene TRBD1, 5 bases. This CDR3 has 16 amino acids. The V end was cut by 1 base, the J end by 0 bases, with 12 bases between. CDR1 and CDR2 from the germline V gene are MDHEN and SYDVKM. CDR3 nucleotides: TGTGCCAGCAGTTTATTTGAGCCAGGGAACCAAGAGACCCAGTACTTC. Encoded protein: CASSLFEPGNQETQYF. The variable domain in full, with the rest retrieved from reference TRBV28 and TRBJ2-5, is DVKVTQSSRYLVKRTGEKVFLECVQDMDHENMFWYRQDPGLGLRLIYFSYDVKMKEKGDIPEGYSVSREKKERFSLILESASTNQTSMYLCASSLFEPGNQETQYFGPGTRLLVL.

This chain uses TRBV9 with TRBJ1-3, with D possibly being TRBD1 (5 bases). V was trimmed by 3 bases and J by 4 bases, leaving 14 bases between them. Germline values: CDR1 SGDLS, CDR2 YYNGEE. This CDR3 contains 15 residues. CDR3 nucleotide sequence: TGTGCCAGCAGCGCAAGTGACAGTTCCGGAAACACCATATATTTT. Translation: CASSASDSSGNTIYF.

The chain recombines TRBV7-6 with TRBJ2-7, with 8 nucleotides matching TRBD1. Germline CDR1 is SGHVS and CDR2 is FNYEAQ. The CDR3 contains 16 residues. V was clipped by 5 bases and J by 2 bases; unmatched bases: 11. For the CDR3, the DNA is TGTGCCAGCAGCCCCCAAGGGCAGGGGGCAACCTACGAGCAGTACTTC. It encodes CASSPQGQGATYEQYF.

This clone was recorded once. The V call is TRBV5-1, the J call TRBJ2-3, with TRBD1 as a possible D gene (6 bases). Germline assignment: CDR1 SGHRS and CDR2 YFSETQ. The CDR3 contains 15 residues. V lost 4 bases to trimming and J lost 0 bases, with 12 bases between them. The CDR3 DNA sequence: TGCGCCAGCAGCGAGAGGACAGACAGCACAGATACGCAGTATTTT. Translating gives CASSERTDSTDTQYF.

This clone was observed a handful of times. The chain recombines TRBV7-8 with TRBJ1-6; D gene ambiguous. Between the trimmed V and J ends, which lost 5 bases and 13 bases, there was a span of 18 bases. CDR1 is SGHVS and CDR2 is FQNEAQ in the germline V gene. The CDR3 loop spans 14 amino acids. CDR3 protein: CASSRVSNESPLHF. The DNA of the CDR3 is TGTGCCAGCAGCCGCGTAAGCAACGAGTCCCCCCTCCACTTT.